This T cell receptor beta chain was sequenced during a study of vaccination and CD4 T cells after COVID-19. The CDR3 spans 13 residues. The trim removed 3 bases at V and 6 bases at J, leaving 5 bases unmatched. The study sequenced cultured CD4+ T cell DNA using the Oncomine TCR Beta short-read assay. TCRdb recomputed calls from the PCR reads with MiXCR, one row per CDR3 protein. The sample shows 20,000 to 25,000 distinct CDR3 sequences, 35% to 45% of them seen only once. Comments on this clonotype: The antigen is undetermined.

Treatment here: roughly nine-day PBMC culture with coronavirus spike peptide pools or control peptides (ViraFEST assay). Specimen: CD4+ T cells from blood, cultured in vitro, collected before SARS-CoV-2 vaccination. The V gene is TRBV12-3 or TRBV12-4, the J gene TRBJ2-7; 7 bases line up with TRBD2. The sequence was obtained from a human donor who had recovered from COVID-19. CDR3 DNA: TGTGCCAGCAGTTTGGGAGGGGTCGGCGAGCAGTACTTC. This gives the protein CASSLGGVGEQYF.